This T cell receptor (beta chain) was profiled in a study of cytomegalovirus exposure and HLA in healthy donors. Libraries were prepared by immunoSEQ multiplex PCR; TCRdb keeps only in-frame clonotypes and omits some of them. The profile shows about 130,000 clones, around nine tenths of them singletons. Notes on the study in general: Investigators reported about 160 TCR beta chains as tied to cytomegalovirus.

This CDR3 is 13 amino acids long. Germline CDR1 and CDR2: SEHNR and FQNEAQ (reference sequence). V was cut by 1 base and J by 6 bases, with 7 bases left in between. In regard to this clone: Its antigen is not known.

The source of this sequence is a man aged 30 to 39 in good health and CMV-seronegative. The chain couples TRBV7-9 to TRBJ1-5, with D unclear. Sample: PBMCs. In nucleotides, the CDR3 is TGTGCCAGCAGCTTAGGGGAGCGTCAGCCCCAGCATTTT. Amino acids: CASSLGERQPQHF.